One sample yielded the 25 T cell receptor beta chains listed below, sequenced in a study of cytomegalovirus exposure and HLA in healthy donors. The PCR employed 60 Vbeta primers together with 13 Jbeta primers. The assay was immunoSEQ multiplex PCR, and TCRdb's table has in-frame clones only and misses some. The sample records about 150,000 clones, about four fifths being singletons. Specimen: PBMCs. All receptors come from a girl aged 5-17 years in good health and CMV-seropositive.

The chain joins TRBV5-4 to TRBJ1-2; TRBD1 aligns across 9 bases. V lost 4 bases, J lost 5 bases, and 0 bases stayed unmatched. Germline V lookup: CDR1 SGHNT, CDR2 YYREEE (reference sequence). This CDR3 spans 12 amino acids. The CDR3 bases are TGTGCCAGCAGCGGGACAGGGTATGGCTACACCTTC. It yields the protein CASSGTGYGYTF. The full variable domain, its missing parts supplied by reference TRBV5-4 and TRBJ1-2, is ETGVTQSPTHLIKTRGQQVTLRCSSQSGHNTVSWYQQALGQGPQFIFQYYREEENGRGNFPPRFSGLQFPNYSSELNVNALELDDSALYLCASSGTGYGYTFGSGTRLTVV.

V gene TRBV27 combines with J gene TRBJ1-1; 9 nucleotides agree with TRBD1. V lost 7 bases to trimming and J lost 4 bases; unmatched junction nucleotides: 7. The germline V gene has CDR1 MNHEY and CDR2 SMNVEV (reference sequence). CDR3 size: 14 residues. Here the CDR3 reads CASINRGLGTEAFF. CDR3 bases: TGTGCCAGCATTAACAGGGGGCTGGGCACTGAAGCTTTCTTT.

The gene calls are TRBV18 and TRBJ1-1; D gene uncertain. The germline V gene has CDR1 KGHSH and CDR2 LQKENI. The CDR3 is 13 residues long. The germline V and J ends were trimmed by 1 base and 5 bases, with 8 bases remaining between them. The CDR3 region is CASSPLLETEAFF. CDR3 DNA: TGTGCCAGCTCACCACTGTTGGAGACTGAAGCTTTCTTT.

The J gene is TRBJ2-7, the V gene TRBV6-6; 10 nucleotides match TRBD2. J was trimmed by 4 bases and V by 8 bases; bases with no gene match: 14. The CDR3 totals 16 residues. Per the germline V gene, CDR1 is MNHNY and CDR2 is SVGAGI (reference sequence). CDR3 bases: TGTGCCAGCGAAAAGAAAGCTAGCGGGAGAATTTACGAGCAGTACTTC. Its protein is CASEKKASGRIYEQYF.

The CDR3 DNA reads as TGTGCCAGCAGCTTGCTAGCGGGGGGTAGCAATGAGCAGTTCTTC. It yields the protein CASSLLAGGSNEQFF. The chain couples TRBV7-2 to TRBJ2-1; 11 nucleotides align to TRBD2. After removal of 3 bases from V and 6 bases from J, the junction contained 4 bases not matched to a gene. The CDR3 has 15 residues. CDR1 is SGHTA, CDR2 FQGNSA, per germline.

The table lists this clone with a few counts. V and J are TRBV28 and TRBJ1-2, with D perhaps TRBD1 (5 bases). V dropped 7 bases and J dropped 4 bases, with 10 bases sitting between them. The CDR3 totals 12 residues. In germline, CDR1 is MDHEN, CDR2 SYDVKM. The CDR3 coding sequence is TGTGCCAGCACGCAGGGTGGCTATGGCTACACCTTC. Encoded protein: CASTQGGYGYTF.

CDR3 residues: CASSTNRGVSSNQPQHF. The CDR3 coding sequence is TGTGCCAGTAGTACGAACAGGGGGGTTTCTAGCAATCAGCCCCAGCATTTT. The chain employs TRBV19 and TRBJ1-5; TRBD1 matches 8 bases. Trimming took 4 bases from V and 0 from J; bases not matched to a gene: 8. CDR3 length: 17 amino acids. Germline V gives CDR1 LNHDA, CDR2 SQIVND (reference sequence).

V and J are TRBV30 and TRBJ2-7, with unresolved D. Germline CDR1 and CDR2: GTSNPN and SVGIG (reference sequence). This CDR3 comprises 10 residues. Deletions cut 3 bases from V and 6 bases from J, with 6 bases between. The CDR3 sequence: CAWSSGEQYF. The CDR3 bases are TGTGCCTGGAGCAGTGGCGAGCAGTACTTC.

The rearrangement uses TRBV4-1 and TRBJ2-6; 11 nucleotides agree with TRBD1. With 3 bases clipped from V and 1 base from J, the junction kept 2 bases outside the gene matches. The CDR3 is 17 residues long. Germline values: CDR1 MGHRA, CDR2 YSYEKL. For the CDR3, the DNA is TGCGCCAGCAGCCAGGGGACAGGGGGATCTGGGGCCAACGTCCTGACTTTC. Translation: CASSQGTGGSGANVLTF.

The V gene is TRBV6-1, the J gene TRBJ1-1, with D possibly matching TRBD1 (6 bases). Germline CDR1 reads MNHNS; CDR2 reads SASEGT. Trimming left V 2 bases short and J 3 bases short, with 10 bases between. The CDR3 contains 14 residues. CDR3 DNA sequence: TGTGCCAGCAGTGAACGGACAGTCTACACTGAAGCTTTCTTT. It codes for CASSERTVYTEAFF.

This chain uses TRBV6-5 with TRBJ2-7; TRBD1 is a possible D gene (5 bases). The length of the CDR3 is 14 residues. Deletions cut 5 bases from V and 1 base from J, with 12 bases between. The germline CDR1 and CDR2 sequences are MNHEY and SVGAGI. This chain's CDR3 is CASSRQIKSYEQYF. Here the CDR3 DNA reads TGTGCCAGCAGTCGACAGATTAAGTCCTACGAGCAGTACTTC.

The chain has TRBV11-2 and TRBJ2-4, with 8 bases fitting TRBD1. Germline V lookup: CDR1 SGHAT, CDR2 FQNNGV. The V segment lost 2 bases and the J segment 1 base; nucleotides outside the gene matches: 10. CDR3 size: 18 residues. In DNA form, the CDR3 reads TGTGCCAGCAGCTTAATCGGACAGGGAGAATGGGCCAAAAACATTCAGTACTTC. Protein sequence: CASSLIGQGEWAKNIQYF.

The rearrangement joins TRBV7-8 to TRBJ1-2; D is uncertain. The germline CDR1 and CDR2 sequences are SGHVS and FQNEAQ. The CDR3 runs 13 residues. Trimming cost V 4 bases and J 7 bases, with 13 bases left between them. The CDR3 protein is CASSSRDNGGYTF. CDR3 coding DNA: TGTGCCAGCAGCTCCCGTGATAACGGTGGCTACACCTTC.

The V call is TRBV5-1, the J call TRBJ2-3; 10 bases align to TRBD2. CDR3 length: 18 amino acids. The J segment lost 0 bases and the V segment lost 7 bases, leaving 14 bases of the junction unmatched. Germline V lookup: CDR1 SGHRS, CDR2 YFSETQ. The CDR3 DNA sequence: TGCGCCAGCCGCCGTACTAGCGGGGCGCACTCTAGCACAGATACGCAGTATTTT. Its translation is CASRRTSGAHSSTDTQYF.

The J gene is TRBJ2-1, the V gene TRBV6-5; TRBD2 agrees at 10 bases. CDR3 size: 16 residues. V lost 4 bases to trimming and J lost 4 bases; unmatched junction nucleotides: 7. Germline V gives CDR1 MNHEY, CDR2 SVGAGI. The DNA for the CDR3 is TGTGCCAGCAGTTCCACAGGACTAGCGGCTTACAATGAGCAGTTCTTC. Residues: CASSSTGLAAYNEQFF.

This clone was recorded only once. This chain uses TRBV9 with TRBJ1-6, with 7 positions matching TRBD1. Losses at the gene ends were 2 bases for V and 6 bases for J; bases not matched to a gene: 2. This CDR3 is 14 amino acids long. Germline-derived CDR1 and CDR2 are SGDLS and YYNGEE. Here the CDR3 DNA reads TGTGCCAGCAGCGTGGGGACAGTTAATTCACCCCTCCACTTT. It yields the protein CASSVGTVNSPLHF.

The gene calls are TRBV6-5 and TRBJ1-2; no definite D call. The germline gives CDR1 MNHEY, CDR2 SVGAGI. CDR3 size: 13 residues. The V and J ends lost 0 bases and 5 bases respectively, with 7 bases between them. CDR3 sequence reads: CASSYSSFYGYTF. The CDR3 DNA is TGTGCCAGCAGTTACTCGAGCTTTTATGGCTACACCTTC.

The rearrangement joins TRBV7-9 to TRBJ2-5; D is unresolved. The ends were cut back, 5 bases at V and 5 bases at J, with 15 bases in the middle. This CDR3 is 14 amino acids long. Germline V gives CDR1 SEHNR, CDR2 FQNEAQ (reference sequence). This CDR3 is CASSTTWRVETQYF. The CDR3 DNA is TGTGCCAGCAGCACAACGTGGAGAGTGGAGACCCAGTACTTC. The variable domain in full, completed from reference TRBV7-9 and TRBJ2-5, reads DTGVSQNPRHKITKRGQNVTFRCDPISEHNRLYWYRQTLGQGPEFLTYFQNEAQLEKSRLLSDRFSAERPKGSFSTLEIQRTEQGDSAMYLCASSTTWRVETQYFGPGTRLLVL.

The chain is built from TRBV7-3 and TRBJ2-6, with a weak D call TRBD2 (5 bases). Trimming left V 5 bases short and J 0 bases short, with 14 bases between. This CDR3 region has 17 residues. The V gene's germline CDR1 is SGHTA and CDR2 FQGTGA. This chain's CDR3 is CASSPWTRGSGANVLTF. The CDR3 DNA is TGTGCCAGCAGCCCATGGACTCGGGGCTCTGGGGCCAACGTCCTGACTTTC.

This sequence joins TRBV5-6 and TRBJ2-1; no reliable D call. V lost 1 base and J 2 bases, leaving 13 bases between the germline ends. The CDR3 consists of 16 residues. Germline V gene lookup returns CDR1 SGHDT and CDR2 YYEEEE. CDR3 sequence (DNA): TGTGCCAGCAGCTTGCTTCCGGGTTGGACCTACAATGAGCAGTTCTTC. Protein sequence: CASSLLPGWTYNEQFF.

The genes are TRBV9 and TRBJ1-3; tentatively, D is TRBD1 (5 bases). CDR3 length: 14 residues. With 4 bases removed from V and 1 base from J, the gap between germline ends came to 9 bases. Germline CDR1 is SGDLS and CDR2 is YYNGEE. CDR3 amino acids: CASSPGGSGNTIYF. The CDR3 coding sequence is TGTGCCAGCAGCCCGGGGGGTTCTGGAAACACCATATATTTT. The complete variable domain, with remaining parts taken from reference TRBV9 and TRBJ1-3, reads DSGVTQTPKHLITATGQRVTLRCSPRSGDLSVYWYQQSLDQGLQFLIQYYNGEERAKGNILERFSAQQFPDLHSELNLSSLELGDSALYFCASSPGGSGNTIYFGEGSWLTVV.

The CDR3 reads CASSWTVNTEAFF. The CDR3 nucleotides are TGTGCCAGCAGTTGGACAGTGAACACTGAAGCTTTCTTT. This chain joins TRBV27 and TRBJ1-1; a weak D match, TRBD1 (6 bases). CDR3 length: 13 amino acids. V was cut by 4 bases and J by 0 bases, with 6 bases left in between. Per germline, CDR1 MNHEY and CDR2 SMNVEV (reference sequence).

The chain employs TRBV7-8 and TRBJ1-1; D is perhaps TRBD1 (6 bases). This CDR3 has 14 amino acids. Germline V gene sequence: CDR1 SGHVS, CDR2 FQNEAQ. With 6 bases removed from V and 5 bases from J, the gap between germline ends came to 16 bases. In DNA form, the CDR3 reads TGTGCCAGCAGGGGGGCCAGGGGCGCGACTGAAGCTTTCTTT. It translates to CASRGARGATEAFF.

The gene calls are TRBV19 and TRBJ1-6; D unresolved. V dropped 5 bases and J dropped 6 bases, with 5 bases sitting between them. Germline assignment: CDR1 LNHDA and CDR2 SQIVND (reference sequence). The CDR3 is 12 amino acids. The CDR3 reads CASSSLNSPLHF. CDR3 nucleotides: TGTGCCAGTAGTTCACTTAATTCACCCCTCCACTTT. The full variable domain, in which reference TRBV19 and TRBJ1-6 provide the parts outside the CDR3, is DGGITQSPKYLFRKEGQNVTLSCEQNLNHDAMYWYRQDPGQGLRLIYYSQIVNDFQKGDIAEGYSVSREKKESFPLTVTSAQKNPTAFYLCASSSLNSPLHFGNGTRLTVT.

The chain combines TRBV6-6 with TRBJ2-5; unclear D gene. Trimming left V 1 base short and J 2 bases short, with 11 bases between. CDR3 length equals 15 residues. Germline loops: CDR1 MNHNY, CDR2 SVGAGI (reference sequence). The CDR3 is CASSYLSGFQETQYF. CDR3 coding DNA: TGTGCCAGCAGTTACTTATCGGGTTTTCAAGAGACCCAGTACTTC.